This paragraph reports one T cell receptor beta chain. Trimming stripped 0 bases from V and 8 bases from J, with 6 bases between. The CDR3 totals 13 residues. The germline V gene encodes CDR1 SGDLS and CDR2 YYNGEE. This sample is drawn from a study of cytomegalovirus exposure and HLA in healthy donors. A multiplex PCR was run with 60 Vbeta primers and 13 Jbeta primers. Here immunoSEQ multiplex PCR was the method, and the copy in TCRdb shows in-frame clones only, minus some. In the table there are some 150,000 clones, approximately 80% of which are singletons. J is TRBJ1-6 and V is TRBV9; D ambiguous. The sample comprised PBMCs. This clonotype originated in a woman aged 25 to 45 in good health and CMV-seropositive. The CDR3 DNA reads as TGTGCCAGCAGCGTAGCTGTAGATTCACCCCTCCACTTT. This codes for CASSVAVDSPLHF.